This T cell receptor beta chain was found in a study of monozygotic twins with inflammatory bowel disease. For every donor, one blood sample of about 2.5 ml was drawn. Germline V gene data show CDR1 as MGHRA and CDR2 as YSYEKL. The CDR3 consists of 17 residues. No DNA is given; TCRdb re-called the 5' RACE reads and lists each CDR3 protein once. The sample yields some 210,000 distinct CDR3 sequences, of which the top ten take up 1.5% to 2%. Sequencing used blood. The chain carries TRBV4-1 and TRBJ2-5. This TCR was recovered from a human donor with ulcerative colitis or Crohn's disease, or a healthy co-twin of an affected twin (not recorded which). The CDR3 protein is CASSQEVLWTTKETQYF.